Below are 9 T cell receptor beta chains sequenced from a single sample in a study of cytomegalovirus exposure and HLA in healthy donors. The PCR was carried out with 60 Vbeta primers and 13 Jbeta primers. Assay used: immunoSEQ multiplex PCR; TCRdb lists only in-frame clones, some missing. The sample yields some 100,000 clones, approximately 69% seen once. The sequenced sample consisted of PBMCs. The source of these receptors is a woman aged 45-65 years in good health and CMV-seropositive.

This chain uses TRBV5-1 with TRBJ1-1; perhaps TRBD1 as D (6 bases). V was cut by 4 bases and J by 6 bases, with 22 bases left in between. This CDR3 is built from 16 residues. Germline CDR1 is SGHRS and CDR2 is YFSETQ. CDR3 sequence (DNA): TGCGCCAGCAGCCGGGGGGACGGGGGCGCTTTGGCTGAAGCTTTCTTT. Protein: CASSRGDGGALAEAFF.

The chain is built from TRBV5-6 and TRBJ1-2; TRBD1 agrees at 8 bases. In germline, CDR1 is SGHDT, CDR2 YYEEEE. There are 12 residues in the CDR3. Unmatched junction bases numbered 1, after V lost 4 bases and J lost 5 bases. CDR3 region: CASSGQGYGYTF. The CDR3 DNA sequence: TGTGCCAGCAGCGGACAGGGTTATGGCTACACCTTC.

V gene TRBV9 combines with J gene TRBJ2-7; 10 bases map to TRBD1. The CDR3 contains 16 residues. With 3 bases clipped from V and 1 base from J, the junction kept 7 bases outside the gene matches. Germline V gene sequence: CDR1 SGDLS, CDR2 YYNGEE. The CDR3 is CASSARGGQGSYEQYF. The CDR3 region has the DNA TGTGCCAGCAGCGCCCGGGGGGGACAGGGGTCCTACGAGCAGTACTTC.

The chain has TRBV7-2 and TRBJ2-1; TRBD1 might be the D (6 bases). V dropped 4 bases and J dropped 4 bases, with 17 bases sitting between them. Germline CDR1 is SGHTA and CDR2 is FQGNSA. The CDR3 has 16 residues. Written as DNA, the CDR3 is TGTGCCAGCAGCTCTTTAGACAGGCCCCTATACAATGAGCAGTTCTTC. Its protein is CASSSLDRPLYNEQFF.

This clone occurred once. The chain carries TRBV5-1 and TRBJ2-3; 8 nucleotides match TRBD2. This CDR3 contains 17 residues. The V segment lost 0 bases and the J segment 4 bases; nucleotides outside the gene matches: 10. The germline V gene has CDR1 SGHRS and CDR2 YFSETQ. The CDR3 region is CASSLASGGPGADTQYF. CDR3 sequence (DNA): TGCGCCAGCAGCTTGGCGTCGGGAGGGCCGGGGGCAGATACGCAGTATTTT.

The V gene is TRBV11-1, the J gene TRBJ2-3, with 7 bases matching TRBD2. CDR3 length equals 15 residues. With V trimmed by 0 bases and J by 6 bases, 6 bases remained unmatched. CDR1 and CDR2 from the germline V gene are SGHAT and FQDESV (reference sequence). The CDR3, as DNA: TGTGCCAGCAGCTTAGCCCCCACTAGCGCCGATACGCAGTATTTT. It is translated as CASSLAPTSADTQYF.

V and J are TRBV28 and TRBJ2-1, with TRBD1 matching over 8 bases. V gave up 6 bases and J gave up 3 bases; unmatched junction bases: 7. Germline CDR1 reads MDHEN; CDR2 reads SYDVKM. The CDR3 is 15 residues long. CDR3 residues: CASSRTGGSYNEQFF. DNA for the CDR3: TGTGCCAGCAGCCGTACAGGGGGAAGCTACAATGAGCAGTTCTTC.

The chain joins TRBV16 to TRBJ2-1; TRBD1 matches 8 bases. Germline CDR1 is KGHSY and CDR2 is FQNENV. CDR3 size: 14 residues. The V gene end was trimmed by 4 bases and the J gene end by 6 bases; junction bases not matched to a gene: 5. The CDR3: CASSLRQGSNEQFF. CDR3 sequence (DNA): TGTGCCAGCAGCCTTAGACAGGGGAGCAATGAGCAGTTCTTC.

This clone has only a few counts. J is TRBJ1-1 and V is TRBV6-5; weak D call: TRBD1 (5 bases). The V gene's germline CDR1 is MNHEY and CDR2 SVGAGI. The CDR3 is 13 residues long. V was shortened by 6 bases and J by 5 bases, with 13 bases between the two germline ends. Written as DNA, the CDR3 is TGTGCCAGCAGGGGGGGGGACTGGACTGAAGCTTTCTTT. It specifies CASRGGDWTEAFF.